This T cell receptor (beta chain) was sequenced during a study of cytomegalovirus exposure and HLA in healthy donors. The CDR3 length is 15 residues. CDR1 GTSNPN and CDR2 SVGIG come from the germline V gene (reference sequence). V lost 0 bases to trimming and J lost 5 bases, with 16 bases between them. General observations from the study: The classifier was said to identify cytomegalovirus status with high specificity and sensitivity. Sequencing likely generated an artifact that appeared as a cluster of highly shared sequence variants. When analyzed later, a missense DCLRE1C variant was found to be linked to TCR beta V- and J-gene trimming. The study listed around 150 cytomegalovirus-associated TCR beta chains.

The study ran its PCR with 60 Vbeta and 13 Jbeta primers. Profiled with immunoSEQ multiplex PCR; TCRdb holds only in-frame clones, not every one. Seen here are roughly 180,000 clones, around a tenth observed once, and the top ten hold 1% to 1.5%. In this sample, this clone turned up a few times. Antigen unknown. The sequence was collected from a woman aged 25 to 45 in good health and CMV-seropositive. Material: PBMCs. This chain joins TRBV30 and TRBJ2-5; D is possibly TRBD2 (6 bases). The CDR3 DNA is TGTGCCTGGAGTGTAAAAGGAGGGCTAGGGGAGACCCAGTACTTC. This sequence encodes CAWSVKGGLGETQYF.